This T cell receptor (beta chain) was sequenced in a study of cytotoxic CD8 clonotypes in ibrutinib-treated CLL. Study context: The patients comprised roughly 12 relapsed/refractory and around 15 treatment-naive cases, some 17 IGHV unmutated.

TCRdb keeps only in-frame clones here, not all; method: immunoSEQ multiplex PCR. The sample has 200,000 to 250,000 clones, less than 75% seen once. Study results and limitations: Clonality correlated strongly with circulating CD8+ T cells and exceeded age-matched healthy donors at baseline. With treatment, public clonotypes, which were uncommon, either contracted or remained stable.

Cryopreserved PBMCs supplied about 2.1 micrograms of genomic DNA for TCR beta libraries. On this clone: No antigen is known for it.

Per the germline V gene, CDR1 is SQVTM and CDR2 is ANQGSEA. Trimming took 5 bases from V and 2 from J, leaving 12 bases between them. The CDR3 is 13 amino acids. The starting material was PBMCs, obtained after 24 months of ibrutinib treatment. The origin of this receptor is a human donor with chronic lymphocytic leukemia. This chain links TRBV29-1 with TRBJ2-5; no reliable D call. CDR3 DNA: TGCAGCGTTAGGGCCCGTATACAAGAGACCCAGTACTTC. It codes for CSVRARIQETQYF.